These 24 T cell receptor beta chains came from one sample sequenced in a study of human T cells and chemical hapten exposure. TCRdb used MiXCR to reprocess the RACE reads, holding one entry per CDR3 protein. This sample has 79,000 or so distinct CDR3 sequences, with around a third found just once. Time point of the sample: patch test 1, 2 weeks after DPC sensitization. The treatment: therapeutic diphenylcyclopropenone sensitization with weekly scalp DPC. The source material was whole blood, sampled in connection with sensitization to the hapten diphenylcyclopropenone (DPC). These receptors came from a man aged 35 to 55 with alopecia areata. Some clones in this sample may be carry-over from other donors' samples.

This chain connects TRBV5-1 to TRBJ2-7; no definite D call. The CDR3 totals 12 residues. Germline CDR1 reads SGHRS; CDR2 reads YFSETQ. V lost 0 bases to trimming and J lost 6 bases, with 7 bases between them. The CDR3 DNA sequence: TGCGCCAGCAGCTTGGAGCAGACCGAGCAGTACTTC. It is translated as CASSLEQTEQYF. Using reference TRBV5-1 and TRBJ2-7 for the parts outside the CDR3, the full variable domain is KAGVTQTPRYLIKTRGQQVTLSCSPISGHRSVSWYQQTPGQGLQFLFEYFSETQRNKGNFPGRFSGRQFSNSRSEMNVSTLELGDSALYLCASSLEQTEQYFGPGTRLTVT.

In this sample, this clonotype turned up a few times. V and J are TRBV19 and TRBJ1-5, with unresolved D. Trimming pared 6 bases from V and 1 base from J, leaving 7 bases between. Germline CDR1 and CDR2: LNHDA and SQIVND (reference sequence). The CDR3 runs to 13 residues. The CDR3, as DNA: TGTGCCAGTAGCTTCAACAGCAATCAGCCCCAGCATTTT. It specifies CASSFNSNQPQHF.

V is TRBV5-1 and J is TRBJ1-1, with 8 bases lining up with TRBD1. Trimming cost V 4 bases and J 5 bases; bases outside gene matches: 7. Germline V CDR1 and CDR2: SGHRS, YFSETQ. This CDR3 comprises 14 residues. DNA of the CDR3: TGCGCCAGCAGCGCCGGACAGGGCGCGACTGAAGCTTTCTTT. This gives the protein CASSAGQGATEAFF.

The chain carries TRBV2 and TRBJ1-5; TRBD1 might be the D (5 bases). CDR1 is SNHLY, CDR2 FYNNEI, per germline. With 8 bases removed from V and 6 bases from J, the gap between germline ends came to 11 bases. The CDR3 contains 12 residues. The CDR3 DNA sequence: TGTGCCAGCGGGAGGGGAGGTCAGCCCCAGCATTTT. Its translation: CASGRGGQPQHF.

A few counts support this clonotype. This chain joins TRBV6-1 and TRBJ1-6; D ambiguous. This CDR3 spans 14 amino acids. CDR1 and CDR2 (germline): MNHNS, SASEGT. V shed 1 base and J shed 9 bases, with 10 bases lying between them. CDR3 region: CASSEGTVSSPLHF. The CDR3, as DNA: TGTGCCAGCAGTGAAGGGACGGTTTCTTCACCCCTCCACTTT.

This clonotype was seen a handful of times. CDR3 bases: TGCAGTGCTAGGGCTGGGACAGTCGGATCTAATGAAAAACTGTTTTTT. This translates into CSARAGTVGSNEKLFF. The chain uses TRBV20-1 and TRBJ1-4, with 7 bases fitting TRBD1. Trimming took 3 bases from V and 3 from J; bases not matched to a gene: 10. The CDR3 extends over 16 amino acids. Germline V gene sequence: CDR1 DFQATT, CDR2 SNEGSKA (reference sequence).

This clonotype was detected only a few times. This chain uses TRBV12-3 or TRBV12-4 with TRBJ1-2, with D possibly TRBD1 on 6 matching bases. This CDR3 comprises 16 residues. Trimming stripped 7 bases from V and 2 bases from J, with 20 bases between. The CDR3 here is CASTERGRGENYGYTF. The CDR3 DNA reads TGTGCCAGCACCGAACGGGGGCGGGGGGAGAACTATGGCTACACCTTC.

This chain links TRBV7-2 with TRBJ2-5; the D gene is possibly TRBD2 (5 bases). The CDR3 is made up of 13 amino acids. From germline, CDR1 is SGHTA and CDR2 FQGNSA. The germline V and J ends were trimmed by 1 base and 9 bases, with 12 bases remaining between them. The CDR3 reads CASSLGLAGAQYF. In DNA, the CDR3 is TGTGCCAGCAGCTTAGGGCTAGCTGGGGCCCAGTACTTC. The full variable domain, rest sourced from reference TRBV7-2 and TRBJ2-5, is GAGVSQSPSNKVTEKGKDVELRCDPISGHTALYWYRQSLGQGLEFLIYFQGNSAPDKSGLPSDRFSAERTGGSVSTLTIQRTQQEDSAVYLCASSLGLAGAQYFGPGTRLLVL.

This clonotype was detected a few times. The J gene is TRBJ2-1, the V gene TRBV6-5; the match to TRBD2 covers 10 bases. The CDR3 sequence is 14 residues long. V gave up 6 bases and J gave up 9 bases; unmatched junction bases: 8. The V gene's germline CDR1 is MNHEY and CDR2 SVGAGI. Written as DNA, the CDR3 is TGTGCCAGCAGAGCGGGAGGGGCTATAAGTGAGCAGTTCTTC. This sequence encodes CASRAGGAISEQFF.

The chain employs TRBV28 and TRBJ1-5; D not certain. The V gene's germline CDR1 is MDHEN and CDR2 SYDVKM. V was shortened by 11 bases and J by 1 base, with 9 bases between the two germline ends. This CDR3 has 12 amino acids. The DNA of the CDR3 is TGTGCCTCCACAGTAAGCAATCAGCCCCAGCATTTT. This translates into CASTVSNQPQHF. Looking up the rest from reference TRBV28 and TRBJ1-5 gives the full variable domain: DVKVTQSSRYLVKRTGEKVFLECVQDMDHENMFWYRQDPGLGLRLIYFSYDVKMKEKGDIPEGYSVSREKKERFSLILESASTNQTSMYLCASTVSNQPQHFGDGTRLSIL.

This clonotype was observed a few times. The genes are TRBV12-3 or TRBV12-4 and TRBJ2-6, with 8 bases identical to TRBD1. The J segment lost 2 bases and the V segment lost 6 bases, leaving 12 bases of the junction unmatched. This CDR3 has 18 residues. This CDR3 reads CASRGQGKLGTGANVLTF. The DNA of the CDR3 is TGTGCCAGCAGAGGACAGGGCAAGCTAGGAACTGGGGCCAACGTCCTGACTTTC.

The chain carries TRBV5-1 and TRBJ1-5, with a weak D call TRBD1 (6 bases). The CDR3 is 15 amino acids. Per the germline V gene, CDR1 is SGHRS and CDR2 is YFSETQ. V dropped 4 bases and J dropped 4 bases, with 15 bases sitting between them. CDR3 in amino acids: CASSPGIQGNQPQHF. The CDR3 bases are TGCGCCAGCAGCCCAGGAATACAGGGTAATCAGCCCCAGCATTTT.

The rearrangement joins TRBV2 to TRBJ1-4; D remains unclear. In germline, CDR1 is SNHLY, CDR2 FYNNEI. The CDR3 sequence is 15 residues long. Trimming removed 0 bases at V and 4 bases at J, with 9 bases between. The CDR3 bases are TGTGCCAGCAGTGAAGCTCAGCGGCATAATGAAAAACTGTTTTTT. This gives the protein CASSEAQRHNEKLFF.

The chain links TRBV18 to TRBJ2-3; D is perhaps TRBD1 (5 bases). V was clipped by 5 bases and J by 6 bases, with 12 bases between them. Germline CDR1 KGHSH, CDR2 LQKENI. This CDR3 has 13 amino acids. The CDR3 DNA follows: TGTGCCAGCTCAGAAGATAAGGGGGATACGCAGTATTTT. This translates into CASSEDKGDTQYF.

This rearrangement joins TRBV5-1 to TRBJ2-2; 9 bases agree with TRBD1. With V trimmed by 4 bases and J by 1 base, 8 bases remained unmatched. Germline CDR1 reads SGHRS; CDR2 reads YFSETQ. The CDR3 runs 17 residues. The CDR3 region is CASSHDRGFVNTGELFF. Written as DNA, the CDR3 is TGCGCCAGCAGCCACGACAGGGGGTTTGTGAACACCGGGGAGCTGTTTTTT.

On this clonotype itself: Being one base from a much bigger clone, this may be a read error. V gene TRBV14 combines with J gene TRBJ2-3; maybe TRBD2 (6 bases). This CDR3 has 16 amino acids. V gave up 0 bases and J gave up 1 base, with 11 bases separating them. Germline V gene sequence: CDR1 SGHDN, CDR2 FVKESK. CDR3 residues: CASSQELGGCTDTQYF. As DNA, the CDR3 is TGTGCCAGCAGCCAAGAGTTGGGAGGCTGCACAGATACGCAGTATTTT.

The rearrangement uses TRBV15 and TRBJ2-7; 7 bases align to TRBD2. The V gene end was trimmed by 3 bases and the J gene end by 5 bases; junction bases not matched to a gene: 7. Germline CDR1 is LNHNV and CDR2 is YYDKDF (reference sequence). The CDR3 length is 14 residues. CDR3 coding DNA: TGTGCCACCAGCAGGACTAGCCCCCGGAACGAGCAGTACTTC. Protein product: CATSRTSPRNEQYF.

This clonotype occurred many times. The chain links TRBV6-4 to TRBJ2-3, with 9 bases matching TRBD2. CDR3 length: 14 residues. Germline loops: CDR1 MRHNA, CDR2 SNTAGT. J was trimmed by 0 bases and V by 5 bases; bases with no gene match: 0. CDR3 bases: TGTGCCAGCAGTACTAGCGGGAGCACAGATACGCAGTATTTT. This translates into CASSTSGSTDTQYF.

This clonotype showed up many times. Here the CDR3 DNA reads TGTGCCACAGGAGTAGCGGGTCATGAGTACTTC. Its translation is CATGVAGHEYF. V gene TRBV10-3 combines with J gene TRBJ2-7, with 7 bases fitting TRBD2. The CDR3 loop spans 11 amino acids. V gave up 10 bases and J gave up 11 bases; unmatched junction bases: 11. The germline V gene has CDR1 ENHRY and CDR2 SYGVKD.

This clonotype showed up just once. This chain joins TRBV12-3 or TRBV12-4 and TRBJ2-2; perhaps TRBD2 as D (7 bases). V lost 3 bases, J lost 2 bases, and 16 bases lay in between. The CDR3 totals 17 residues. The CDR3 here is CASSFLRRGRNTGELFF. The CDR3 DNA reads TGTGCCAGCAGTTTTTTGAGGCGGGGGCGCAACACCGGGGAGCTGTTTTTT.

This clonotype has only a few counts. V and J are TRBV18 and TRBJ2-6; D may be TRBD1 (5 bases). Between the trimmed V and J ends, which lost 0 bases and 0 bases, there was a span of 9 bases. The CDR3 runs to 17 residues. CDR1 KGHSH and CDR2 LQKENI come from the germline V gene. The CDR3 spells CASSPPQGLSGANVLTF. DNA for the CDR3: TGTGCCAGCTCACCACCTCAGGGTCTCTCTGGGGCCAACGTCCTGACTTTC.

The chain is built from TRBV14 and TRBJ1-1; no clear D gene. The germline V gene encodes CDR1 SGHDN and CDR2 FVKESK. This CDR3 region has 14 residues. Trimming removed 0 bases from V and 7 bases from J, with 12 bases in between. CDR3 in amino acids: CASSQDIGTLEAFF. Written as DNA, the CDR3 is TGTGCCAGCAGCCAAGACATTGGTACACTTGAAGCTTTCTTT.

The V gene is TRBV7-8, the J gene TRBJ2-2; tentatively, D is TRBD1 (6 bases). Trimming took 1 base from V and 7 from J, leaving 10 bases between them. Germline assignment: CDR1 SGHVS and CDR2 FQNEAQ. This CDR3 is 14 amino acids long. CDR3 DNA sequence: TGTGCCAGCAGCTTAGATACAGGGATCGGGGAGCTGTTTTTT. The encoded protein is CASSLDTGIGELFF.

The gene calls are TRBV11-2 and TRBJ1-1; TRBD1 might be the D (5 bases). Looked up from germline, CDR1 is SGHAT and CDR2 is FQNNGV. The CDR3 extends over 16 amino acids. V lost 4 bases and J 5 bases, leaving 20 bases between the germline ends. CDR3 protein: CASSSSGFQGKTEAFF. DNA for the CDR3: TGTGCCAGCAGCTCTAGCGGCTTTCAGGGTAAAACTGAAGCTTTCTTT.